This entry describes one T cell receptor (beta chain). The germline V and J ends were trimmed by 1 base and 2 bases, with 9 bases remaining between them. In germline, CDR1 is SGHNT, CDR2 YYREEE (reference sequence). The CDR3 spans 14 residues. This sample is drawn from a study of identical twins. TCRdb redid the calling of the 5' RACE reads with MiXCR, one entry per CDR3 protein. The sample includes 550,000 to 800,000 distinct CDR3 sequences, roughly 6.6% seen only once; the top ten take less than 2%. The data also belong to a second study, concerning yellow fever vaccine responses in identical twins.

Sequenced input: PBMCs. The chain is built from TRBV5-4 and TRBJ1-1; D not resolved. This TCR was recovered from a woman aged 18-30 years in good health. The CDR3 protein is CASSLFSGNTEAFF. The CDR3 coding sequence is TGTGCCAGCAGCTTGTTTTCGGGAAACACTGAAGCTTTCTTT.